The next 14 T cell receptor beta chains were all read from a single sample in a study of blood T cell repertoires in COVID-19. Using immunoSEQ multiplex PCR, the repertoire was profiled, and TCRdb retains in-frame clones only, with some absent. The table has 350,000 or so clones, about nine tenths seen once. Sequencing input: PBMCs or T cells enriched from blood (not recorded which). The source is a woman aged 30 to 39 who had been exposed to COVID-19.

V usage is TRBV2 and J usage is TRBJ1-2; TRBD1 is a possible D gene (5 bases). V dropped 1 base and J dropped 2 bases, with 8 bases sitting between them. The CDR3 loop spans 14 amino acids. Germline-derived CDR1 and CDR2 are SNHLY and FYNNEI. CDR3 in DNA: TGTGCCAGCAGTGAAGAACGGGGGAACTATGGCTACACCTTC. It codes for CASSEERGNYGYTF. The variable domain in full, completed from reference TRBV2 and TRBJ1-2, reads EPEVTQTPSHQVTQMGQEVILRCVPISNHLYFYWYRQILGQKVEFLVSFYNNEISEKSEIFDDQFSVERPDGSNFTLKIRSTKLEDSAMYFCASSEERGNYGYTFGSGTRLTVV.

CDR3 bases: TGTGCCACCAGTGATTTAGGGCTAGCGGGTACCGCTTCCTACAATGAGCAGTTCTTC. Protein: CATSDLGLAGTASYNEQFF. This chain joins TRBV24-1 and TRBJ2-1, with 8 bases lining up with TRBD2. The CDR3 spans 19 residues. V shed 1 base and J 1 base; nucleotides not matched to a gene: 11. Germline V CDR1 and CDR2: KGHDR, SFDVKD.

V usage is TRBV4-2 and J usage is TRBJ1-4; D is uncertain. Germline-derived CDR1 and CDR2 are LGHNA and YNFKEQ. V dropped 0 bases and J dropped 4 bases, with 9 bases sitting between them. The CDR3 is made up of 15 amino acids. The CDR3 DNA follows: TGTGCCAGCAGCCAAGAAAGCTATGATAATGAAAAACTGTTTTTT. It yields the protein CASSQESYDNEKLFF.

This sequence joins TRBV11-2 and TRBJ2-3; D not resolved. This CDR3 contains 14 residues. Germline lookup yields CDR1 SGHAT and CDR2 FQNNGV. Trimming removed 5 bases from V and 0 bases from J, with 9 bases in between. CDR3 DNA sequence: TGTGCCAGCAGCCCGACTTTGAGCACAGATACGCAGTATTTT. Its protein is CASSPTLSTDTQYF.

CDR3 sequence: CAISEQGLDYGYTF. In nucleotides, the CDR3 is TGTGCCATCAGTGAGCAGGGTTTAGACTATGGCTACACCTTC. The chain employs TRBV10-3 and TRBJ1-2, with TRBD1 as a possible D gene (5 bases). Germline CDR1 ENHRY, CDR2 SYGVKD. The CDR3 extends over 14 amino acids. Trimming pared 2 bases from V and 3 bases from J, leaving 10 bases between.

The chain recombines TRBV18 with TRBJ1-1, with 10 bases aligning to TRBD1. The ends lost 3 bases at V and 3 bases at J; junction bases unmatched: 1. CDR3 size: 14 residues. Germline V CDR1 and CDR2: KGHSH, LQKENI. The DNA of the CDR3 is TGTGCCAGCTCACCGACAGGGGGCGACACTGAAGCTTTCTTT. Protein sequence: CASSPTGGDTEAFF.

The chain combines TRBV5-1 with TRBJ2-7; no reliable D call. The CDR3 is 14 residues long. V shed 0 bases and J shed 1 base, with 8 bases lying between them. The V gene's germline CDR1 is SGHRS and CDR2 YFSETQ. The CDR3 loop is CASSLASRSYEQYF. The CDR3 DNA reads TGCGCCAGCAGCTTGGCCTCCAGGTCCTACGAGCAGTACTTC.

This clone appeared a single time. V gene TRBV28 combines with J gene TRBJ1-5, with TRBD1 matching 9 bases. Per the germline V gene, CDR1 is MDHEN and CDR2 is SYDVKM. This CDR3 is built from 17 residues. V shed 5 bases, J shed 9 bases, and the junction held 17 bases outside the gene matches. The CDR3 is CASSTDPWDRVGRPQHF. The CDR3 DNA follows: TGTGCCAGCAGTACCGACCCTTGGGACAGGGTCGGGCGGCCCCAGCATTTT.

This clone was observed a handful of times. The V call is TRBV28, the J call TRBJ1-4, with D possibly being TRBD1 (5 bases). CDR1 and CDR2 from the germline V gene are MDHEN and SYDVKM. This CDR3 comprises 16 residues. V lost 1 base and J lost 5, with 14 bases in between. CDR3 DNA sequence: TGTGCCAGCAGTTTATTCATGGGAGGGGAAAATGAAAAACTGTTTTTT. Its protein is CASSLFMGGENEKLFF.

The gene calls are TRBV20-1 and TRBJ2-3; D gene unclear. V was trimmed by 3 bases and J by 0 bases, leaving 10 bases between them. Germline V lookup: CDR1 DFQATT, CDR2 SNEGSKA (reference sequence). The CDR3 sequence is 14 residues long. This CDR3 reads CSASLPTSTDTQYF. The CDR3 DNA reads TGCAGTGCTAGTCTGCCGACTAGCACAGATACGCAGTATTTT.

J is TRBJ1-5 and V is TRBV10-3; D gene unclear. The V gene lost 8 bases and the J gene lost 7 bases, with 12 bases spanning the gap. The CDR3 is made up of 12 amino acids. Per the germline V gene, CDR1 is ENHRY and CDR2 is SYGVKD. The CDR3 DNA follows: TGTGCCATCGGGTCGGAGCTCCAGCCCCAGCATTTT. Its translation is CAIGSELQPQHF.

This clone is a singleton in its sample. At the DNA level, this CDR3 is encoded by other sequences in the same sample as well. This chain connects TRBV19 to TRBJ2-7; a weak D match, TRBD1 (6 bases). The CDR3 has 12 residues. The germline V gene encodes CDR1 LNHDA and CDR2 SQIVND (reference sequence). The germline V and J ends were trimmed by 4 bases and 3 bases, with 7 bases remaining between them. CDR3 region: CASSNRDYEQYF. CDR3 nucleotide sequence: TGTGCCAGTAGTAACAGGGACTACGAGCAGTACTTC.

The chain couples TRBV3-1 (or the pseudogene TRBV3-2) to TRBJ2-3; a weak D match, TRBD2 (6 bases). Germline V CDR1 and CDR2: LGHDT, YNNKEL (reference sequence). The CDR3 is 15 residues long. Between the trimmed V and J ends, which lost 1 base and 1 base, there was a span of 9 bases. The CDR3 bases are TGTGCCAGCAGCCAAGGGATAGCGGGCACAGATACGCAGTATTTT. Amino acid sequence: CASSQGIAGTDTQYF.

CDR3 sequence (DNA): TGTGCCAGCAGCCAACAGGGCTCTGGGGCCAACGTCCTGACTTTC. This translates into CASSQQGSGANVLTF. The chain uses TRBV28 and TRBJ2-6; tentative D call: TRBD1 (6 bases). CDR1 and CDR2 from the germline V gene are MDHEN and SYDVKM. V lost 6 bases and J 0 bases, leaving 9 bases between the germline ends. This CDR3 is built from 15 residues. Looking up the rest from reference TRBV28 and TRBJ2-6 gives the full variable domain: DVKVTQSSRYLVKRTGEKVFLECVQDMDHENMFWYRQDPGLGLRLIYFSYDVKMKEKGDIPEGYSVSREKKERFSLILESASTNQTSMYLCASSQQGSGANVLTFGAGSRLTVL.